The entry that follows covers one T cell receptor (beta chain) sequence. Its antigen remains undetermined. Base quality data are lacking; no much larger clone is found one base away. The data are from a study of control samples from healthy donors and cancer patients (dated by TCRdb to 2018 to 2021). The receptor library was made with the immunoSEQ multiplex PCR assay. In TCRdb, the immuneACCESS table is reduced to in-frame sequences with V and J assigned. These tables do not hold every clone; where another copy was compared, an unresolved V gene accounts for under half, and the others remain unexplained. The sample table lists around 250,000 clones, almost 85% of them with a count of one. Clones ranked in the top ten supply less than 15% of the sample. Measured from the cysteine to the phenylalanine, the CDR3 is 12 residues long. Here the CDR3 DNA is all that survives: 36 bases in frame from base 1. V and J are truncated by 6 bases and 1 base respectively, leaving an intervening sequence of 7 bases. Taken from the germline V gene, the CDR1 and CDR2 loops are KGHSH and LQKENI.

The material sequenced was PBMCs. The origin of this receptor is a woman aged 55 to 70 with lung cancer. This receptor chain uses TRBV18 and TRBJ2-7; the D gene lacks a confident call. The CDR3 here reads CASSPVSYEQYF. The bases are TGTGCCAGCTCCCCAGTGTCCTACGAGCAGTACTTC.